This passage covers 12 T cell receptor beta chains from one sample sequenced in a study of T cells in Graves' hyperthyroidism and ophthalmopathy. Researchers took RNA transcripts and amplified the TCR beta CDR3 regions from them. The primer set for the first-round RT-PCR of the TCR CDR3 was HTBI. TCRdb re-derived calls from the multiplex PCR reads in MiXCR, one entry per CDR3 protein. The profile covers hundreds of thousands of distinct CDR3 sequences, with over 11% appearing a single time and almost 6% taken by the ten largest. The sequenced material came from blood. These receptors all come from a woman between 25 and 40 years old with Graves' hyperthyroidism that later progressed to Graves' ophthalmopathy.

Notes on this clonotype: This is likely a read error, given that the CDR3 carries no conserved phenylalanine or tryptophan at its end. The limits of the CDR3 on the DNA are not certain, so only TCRdb's listed CDR3 is given. The chain is built from TRBV12-3 or TRBV12-4 and TRBJ2-1; the table's D call, TRBD2, has no DNA check behind it. The length of the CDR3 is 16 amino acids, counting both ends. The CDR3 spells CASRLSWTSGYNEQSP.

This clonotype was picked up many times. The chain carries TRBV6-1 and TRBJ2-7; the match to TRBD1 covers 8 bases. This CDR3 has 15 residues. V lost 5 bases, J lost 5 bases, and 11 bases stayed unmatched. CDR1 is MNHNS, CDR2 SASEGT, per germline. This CDR3 is CASSPGGTGSNEQYF. CDR3 coding DNA: TGTGCCAGCAGTCCCGGCGGGACAGGATCCAACGAGCAGTACTTC.

This clonotype was seen many times. The V and J genes are TRBV20-1 and TRBJ1-1; D is unclear. There are 13 residues in the CDR3. Trimming removed 0 bases at V and 5 bases at J, with 10 bases between. CDR1 and CDR2 (germline): DFQATT, SNEGSKA (reference sequence). This CDR3 reads CSARERLGTEAFF. CDR3 nucleotides: TGCAGTGCTAGAGAAAGGCTGGGGACTGAAGCTTTCTTT.

This clonotype was seen many times. The genes are TRBV15 and TRBJ2-5; D unresolved. Trimming cost V 5 bases and J 5 bases, with 9 bases left between them. Germline V lookup: CDR1 LNHNV, CDR2 YYDKDF (reference sequence). CDR3 size: 12 residues. CDR3 coding DNA: TGTGCCACCAGCCCGGATCGGGAGACCCAGTACTTC. This gives the protein CATSPDRETQYF. The full variable domain, with the rest looked up from reference TRBV15 and TRBJ2-5, is DAMVIQNPRYQVTQFGKPVTLSCSQTLNHNVMYWYQQKSSQAPKLLFHYYDKDFNNEADTPDNFQSRRPNTSFCFLDIRSPGLGDTAMYLCATSPDRETQYFGPGTRLLVL.

Many counts were recorded for this clonotype. The J gene is TRBJ1-5, the V gene TRBV12-3 or TRBV12-4; D gene uncertain. The V end lost 3 bases, the J end lost 3 bases, and 12 bases lay between the germline ends. The CDR3 loop spans 15 amino acids. The CDR3 loop is CASSFWAGDNQPQHF. The CDR3 bases are TGTGCCAGCAGTTTTTGGGCAGGCGACAATCAGCCCCAGCATTTT.

Here the CDR3 reads CATFQPGQGGSYGYTF. CDR3 in DNA: TGTGCCACCTTCCAACCGGGACAGGGGGGAAGTTATGGCTACACCTTC. This sequence joins TRBV19 and TRBJ1-2; TRBD1 matches at 11 bases. Unmatched junction bases numbered 15, after V lost 10 bases and J lost 5 bases. CDR1 LNHDA and CDR2 SQIVND come from the germline V gene (reference sequence). This CDR3 comprises 16 residues.

V usage is TRBV3-1 and J usage is TRBJ2-1; TRBD2 aligns across 8 bases. Germline values: CDR1 LGHDT, CDR2 YNNKEL (reference sequence). The CDR3 is 14 amino acids. With 3 bases clipped from V and 6 bases from J, the junction kept 4 bases outside the gene matches. CDR3 nucleotides: TGTGCCAGCAGCCAGGGACTAGTTCGCAATGAGCAGTTCTTC. It translates to CASSQGLVRNEQFF.

This chain uses TRBV20-1 with TRBJ1-1; no clear D gene. V was cut by 3 bases and J by 0 bases, with 11 bases left in between. The V gene's germline CDR1 is DFQATT and CDR2 SNEGSKA (reference sequence). This CDR3 is 14 amino acids long. The CDR3 loop reads CSARSVDLNTEAFF. The CDR3 DNA is TGCAGTGCTAGGTCCGTAGATTTGAACACTGAAGCTTTCTTT.

Concerning this clonotype: Just one base apart from a much larger clone, this may be a read error. The rearrangement joins TRBV10-3 to TRBJ1-5; D uncertain. Germline V gives CDR1 ENHRY, CDR2 SYGVKD. The CDR3 runs 13 residues. The DNA of the CDR3 is TGTGCCATCAATGAGTCGATGGGTCAGCCCCAGCATTTT. Protein sequence: CAINESMGQPQHF.

This sequence joins TRBV18 and TRBJ2-7; 10 positions agree with TRBD1. This CDR3 is built from 15 residues. Per the germline V gene, CDR1 is KGHSH and CDR2 is LQKENI. With V trimmed by 5 bases and J by 3 bases, 7 bases remained unmatched. The CDR3 nucleotides read TGTGCCAGCTCATCAGACAGGGGGCATGGCTACGAGCAGTACTTC. Translation gives CASSSDRGHGYEQYF.

This chain links TRBV6-5 with TRBJ1-6; 7 bases fit TRBD1. The CDR3 length is 15 residues. CDR1 and CDR2 from the germline V gene are MNHEY and SVGAGI. After removal of 0 bases from V and 8 bases from J, the junction contained 4 bases not matched to a gene. CDR3 amino acids: CASSYSQGVDSPLHF. Written as DNA, the CDR3 is TGTGCCAGCAGTTACTCTCAGGGGGTAGATTCACCCCTCCACTTT.

In its sample, this clonotype was seen many times. The chain is built from TRBV9 and TRBJ2-5; a weak D match, TRBD2 (6 bases). Deletions cut 3 bases from V and 9 bases from J, with 18 bases between. CDR3 length: 14 residues. CDR1 is SGDLS and CDR2 is YYNGEE in the germline V gene. The CDR3 protein is CASSAEGTVGSQYF. CDR3 coding DNA: TGTGCCAGCAGCGCGGAGGGGACGGTCGGGTCCCAGTACTTC.